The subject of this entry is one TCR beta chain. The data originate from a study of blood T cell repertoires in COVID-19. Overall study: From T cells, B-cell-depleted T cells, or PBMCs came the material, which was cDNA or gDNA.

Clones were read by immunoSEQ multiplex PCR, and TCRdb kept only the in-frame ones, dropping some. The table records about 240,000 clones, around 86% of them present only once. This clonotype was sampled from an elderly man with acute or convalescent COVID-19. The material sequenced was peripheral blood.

In nucleotides, the CDR3 is TGTGCCAGCAGCTTAGGCGGGCGAGAACGAGATACGCAGTATTTT. Protein sequence: CASSLGGRERDTQYF. The rearrangement uses TRBV7-9 and TRBJ2-3, with D perhaps matching TRBD2 (5 bases). Germline V gene data show CDR1 as SEHNR and CDR2 as FQNEAQ (reference sequence). With 1 base removed from V and 5 bases from J, the gap between germline ends came to 13 bases. CDR3 length: 15 amino acids.